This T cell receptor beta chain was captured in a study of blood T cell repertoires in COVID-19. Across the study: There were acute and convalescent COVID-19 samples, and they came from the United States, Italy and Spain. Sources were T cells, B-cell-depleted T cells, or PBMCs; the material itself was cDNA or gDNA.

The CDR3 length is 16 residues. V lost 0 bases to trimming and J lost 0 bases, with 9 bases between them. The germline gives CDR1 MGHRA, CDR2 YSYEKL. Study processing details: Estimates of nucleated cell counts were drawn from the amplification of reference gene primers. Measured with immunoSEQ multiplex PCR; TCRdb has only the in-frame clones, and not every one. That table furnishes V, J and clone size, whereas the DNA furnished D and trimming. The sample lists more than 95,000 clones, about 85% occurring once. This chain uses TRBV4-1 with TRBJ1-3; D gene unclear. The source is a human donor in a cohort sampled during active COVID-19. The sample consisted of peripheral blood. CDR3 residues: CASSQEGRLSGNTIYF. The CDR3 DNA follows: TGCGCCAGCAGCCAAGAAGGGAGGCTCTCTGGAAACACCATATATTTT.